The clone carrying this T cell receptor (beta chain) was detected a few times. Its target is not known. CDR1 and CDR2 (germline): SGHKS, YYEKEE (reference sequence). V was cut by 1 base and J by 1 base, with 12 bases left in between. The CDR3 contains 15 residues. Using immunoSEQ multiplex PCR, the repertoire was profiled, and TCRdb retains in-frame clones only, with some absent. The table lists more than 45,000 clones, about 74% of them singletons. These data originate in a study of memory CD4+ T cells and cytomegalovirus serostatus. The sort gate was single viable CD3+CD4+CD8-CD45RO+ cells for memory CD4+ T cells. Serum IgG to CMV pp150, pp28, p38 and p52 defined serostatus. Study-wide findings and caveats: Each of approximately 69 CMV-associated TCRbeta sequences occurred in one to five individuals. A US-trained random forest predicted CMV serostatus with median AUC around 0.92.

Material for sequencing was memory CD4+ T cells from blood. The chain recombines TRBV5-5 with TRBJ2-7; no definite D call. The sequence was obtained from an adult in good health and CMV-seropositive. The CDR3 sequence is CASSLMARNSYEQYF. The CDR3 DNA reads TGTGCCAGCAGCTTGATGGCTAGAAATTCCTACGAGCAGTACTTC.